The 10 T cell receptor beta chains reported below all come from one sample, sequenced in a study of cytomegalovirus exposure and HLA in healthy donors. PCR employed 60 Vbeta and 13 Jbeta primers. Some clones are missing from TCRdb's copy, which holds only in-frame ones; the method was immunoSEQ multiplex PCR. This table has about 190,000 clones, approximately 75% appearing once. The sample taken for sequencing was PBMCs. These receptors were collected from a young man in good health and CMV-seropositive.

This clone has only one observation. The genes are TRBV19 and TRBJ1-5; tentatively, D is TRBD1 (6 bases). The V end lost 3 bases, the J end lost 1 base, and 13 bases lay between the germline ends. CDR1 is LNHDA and CDR2 is SQIVND in the germline V gene (reference sequence). This CDR3 contains 16 residues. The CDR3 nucleotides read TGTGCCAGTAGTATTCCAGGGGAGGGGAGCAATCAGCCCCAGCATTTT. This sequence encodes CASSIPGEGSNQPQHF.

A remark on this clone: Germline is not matched at one junction end, which may reflect a read error. Other DNA sequences in this specimen translate into the identical CDR3. The chain employs TRBV7-7 and TRBJ2-1; TRBD2 is a possible D gene (7 bases). Germline values: CDR1 SSHAT, CDR2 FNYEAQ (reference sequence). The CDR3 consists of 14 residues. The CDR3 reads CASSLGGGYNEQFF. The CDR3, as DNA: TGTGCTAGCAGCTTAGGGGGGGGATACAATGAGCAGTTCTTC.

This clone appeared many times. The chain recombines TRBV7-9 with TRBJ2-7, with no clear D. Germline V CDR1 and CDR2: SEHNR, FQNEAQ (reference sequence). The CDR3 sequence is 13 residues long. V dropped 4 bases and J dropped 7 bases, with 14 bases sitting between them. The CDR3 region has the DNA TGTGCCAGCAGCTCCTCGGTCTCGGGTGAGCAGTACTTC. It translates to CASSSSVSGEQYF.

This clone was detected once. The DNA for the CDR3 is TGTGCCAGCAGCGCACCCGGGACAGGGCGCAATGAGCAGTTCTTC. Its translation is CASSAPGTGRNEQFF. The chain joins TRBV9 to TRBJ2-1; 9 bases agree with TRBD1. Germline V CDR1 and CDR2: SGDLS, YYNGEE. V lost 3 bases, J lost 6 bases, and 7 bases stayed unmatched. CDR3 length: 15 amino acids.

This chain links TRBV7-8 with TRBJ2-3, with D perhaps matching TRBD2 (6 bases). Germline V lookup: CDR1 SGHVS, CDR2 FQNEAQ. The germline V and J ends were trimmed by 6 bases and 0 bases, with 16 bases remaining between them. The CDR3 length is 16 residues. CDR3 sequence: CASRPPPGTSTDTQYF. The CDR3 DNA sequence: TGTGCCAGCAGACCACCGCCAGGGACTAGCACAGATACGCAGTATTTT.

This clone has just one count. The J gene is TRBJ2-5, the V gene TRBV9; weak D call: TRBD2 (7 bases). The CDR3 spans 12 residues. V lost 7 bases, J lost 5 bases, and 12 bases lay in between. In germline, CDR1 is SGDLS, CDR2 YYNGEE. CDR3 sequence: CASATGGETQYF. The CDR3 DNA reads as TGTGCCAGCGCAACGGGGGGCGAGACCCAGTACTTC.

V and J are TRBV7-2 and TRBJ1-1, with D perhaps TRBD1 (5 bases). Germline V lookup: CDR1 SGHTA, CDR2 FQGNSA. The V end lost 5 bases, the J end lost 3 bases, and 16 bases lay between the germline ends. This CDR3 has 15 amino acids. The CDR3 is CASSPRGEWDTEAFF. The CDR3 nucleotides are TGTGCCAGCAGCCCCCGGGGGGAATGGGACACTGAAGCTTTCTTT.

This clone has just one count. The rearrangement joins TRBV13 to TRBJ2-3; TRBD2 agrees at 9 bases. The CDR3 extends over 17 amino acids. V trimming: 5 bases; J trimming: 0 bases; junction bases outside the gene matches: 9. CDR1 and CDR2 from the germline V gene are PRHDT and FYEKMQ (reference sequence). This CDR3 reads CASSLRLADTSTDTQYF. The DNA of the CDR3 is TGTGCCAGCAGCCTGCGACTAGCGGATACTAGCACAGATACGCAGTATTTT.

The genes are TRBV5-1 and TRBJ1-2, with D uncertain. The CDR3 contains 14 residues. Germline V gene lookup returns CDR1 SGHRS and CDR2 YFSETQ. The V gene lost 2 bases and the J gene lost 2 bases, with 10 bases spanning the gap. CDR3 bases: TGCGCCAGCAGCTTAGGAGACCGGAACTATGGCTACACCTTC. The encoded protein is CASSLGDRNYGYTF.

J is TRBJ2-1 and V is TRBV27; D call uncertain. The CDR3 sequence is 12 residues long. Looked up from germline, CDR1 is MNHEY and CDR2 is SMNVEV (reference sequence). Trimming cost V 6 bases and J 3 bases, with 6 bases left between them. CDR3 bases: TGTGCCAGCAGCCCCGTCTACAATGAGCAGTTCTTC. This gives the protein CASSPVYNEQFF.